The 10 T cell receptor beta chains below were found in one sample sequenced in a study of shared clonotypes between healthy human individuals. Libraries were prepared by immunoSEQ multiplex PCR; TCRdb keeps only in-frame clonotypes and omits some of them. This table has under 600,000 clones, over 60% appearing once. Sequences were obtained from PBMCs. The receptors were gathered from a woman between 35 and 50 years old in good health. Some clones in this sample may be carry-over from other donors' samples.

The genes are TRBV27 and TRBJ2-1, with 7 bases matching TRBD2. V lost 8 bases and J lost 5; bases outside the gene matches: 15. Germline CDR1 MNHEY, CDR2 SMNVEV (reference sequence). The CDR3 contains 16 residues. Written as DNA, the CDR3 is TGTGCCAGCGGTCGGGCCCTACGCGGGAGTGACAATGAGCAGTTCTTC. This translates into CASGRALRGSDNEQFF.

This chain links TRBV9 with TRBJ2-3, with TRBD1 identical over 7 bases. J was trimmed by 5 bases and V by 4 bases; bases with no gene match: 4. Germline V gene sequence: CDR1 SGDLS, CDR2 YYNGEE. This CDR3 spans 13 amino acids. CDR3 bases: TGTGCCAGCAGCCGGGACAGACAAGATACGCAGTATTTT. Translated, it gives CASSRDRQDTQYF.

J is TRBJ2-7 and V is TRBV6-6; D could derive from TRBD1 or TRBD2 (5 bases each). Between the trimmed V and J ends, which lost 11 bases and 6 bases, there was a span of 17 bases. The CDR3 is 12 amino acids. CDR1 is MNHNY, CDR2 SVGAGI, per germline (reference sequence). CDR3 region: CAFRGLGREQYF. In nucleotides, the CDR3 is TGTGCCTTCAGAGGCCTGGGACGCGAGCAGTACTTC.

This clone has a handful of counts. The V gene is TRBV9, the J gene TRBJ2-7, with 8 bases matching TRBD2. The junction had 5 bases not matched to a gene; V was cut back by 4 bases and J by 2 bases. CDR1 SGDLS and CDR2 YYNGEE come from the germline V gene. This CDR3 comprises 14 residues. The CDR3 protein is CASSPPGGAYEQYF. The CDR3 nucleotides are TGTGCCAGCAGCCCCCCGGGGGGGGCCTACGAGCAGTACTTC.

This chain joins TRBV5-1 and TRBJ1-1, with D unresolved. Germline loops: CDR1 SGHRS, CDR2 YFSETQ. Trimming took off 1 base at V and 4 bases at J, with 11 bases between the two ends. This CDR3 has 14 residues. The CDR3 DNA reads TGCGCCAGCAGCTTGACGCTATCCCTCACTGAAGCTTTCTTT. Translation: CASSLTLSLTEAFF.

The CDR3 nucleotides read TGTGCCAGCAGCCGAAAAATAGCGGGAGCGTCGGCTACGCAGTATTTT. It codes for CASSRKIAGASATQYF. The chain joins TRBV7-2 to TRBJ2-3; TRBD2 aligns across 9 bases. Germline loops: CDR1 SGHTA, CDR2 FQGNSA. CDR3 length equals 16 residues. The ends lost 5 bases at V and 8 bases at J; junction bases unmatched: 14.

In its sample, this clone was seen a few times. V and J are TRBV27 and TRBJ2-5, with TRBD1 as a possible D gene (5 bases). Germline V CDR1 and CDR2: MNHEY, SMNVEV (reference sequence). Trimming took off 5 bases at V and 11 bases at J, with 15 bases between the two ends. The CDR3 consists of 12 residues. CDR3 coding DNA: TGTGCCAGCAGTCCACCAGGGCGTGGGCAGTACTTC. Translated: CASSPPGRGQYF.

This chain uses TRBV28 with TRBJ1-2, with D possibly TRBD1 on 5 matching bases. The germline V gene encodes CDR1 MDHEN and CDR2 SYDVKM. Trimming left V 5 bases short and J 7 bases short, with 20 bases between. This CDR3 spans 15 amino acids. DNA of the CDR3: TGTGCCAGCAGTGCCCCCGGACGGGTTGGGGCTGGCTACACCTTC. Protein sequence: CASSAPGRVGAGYTF.

V and J are TRBV5-1 and TRBJ2-7, with 11 bases fitting TRBD1. The junction had 7 bases not matched to a gene; V was cut back by 4 bases and J by 4 bases. Looked up from germline, CDR1 is SGHRS and CDR2 is YFSETQ. This CDR3 is 15 amino acids long. The CDR3 here is CASSQGQGANYEQYF. The CDR3 nucleotides are TGCGCCAGCAGCCAAGGACAGGGGGCTAATTACGAGCAGTACTTC.

The J gene is TRBJ2-5, the V gene TRBV5-5, with 10 bases matching TRBD1. V shed 4 bases and J 2 bases; nucleotides not matched to a gene: 14. This CDR3 spans 18 amino acids. CDR1 is SGHKS, CDR2 YYEKEE, per germline (reference sequence). Here the CDR3 DNA reads TGTGCCAGCAGCCCCCGGAGGCAGACAGGGGGCCTACAAGAGACCCAGTACTTC. Translating gives CASSPRRQTGGLQETQYF.